This TCR beta chain was sequenced in a study of cytomegalovirus exposure and HLA in healthy donors listed by TCRdb under 2017. Background for the entire study: An earlier analysis of roughly 570 of the donors reported 250 to 350 Gb of sequence data and 117 million unique TCR beta sequences obtained from about 179 million T cells. Rather than using new phenotypic data, the later analysis identified candidate immune exposures from TCR beta sequences and from how often those sequences occurred across donors. An early release that covered several hundred HLA-typed donors contained approximately 290 gigabases of sequencing data and tens of millions of unique TCR sequences. To decide whether each TCR beta V gene segment behaved as functional or pseudogenic, an earlier analysis of some 600 of the donors relied on high-throughput TCR beta sequencing. The study aimed to test whether signatures of past pathogen exposure could be identified by cataloging public T cell receptors. Donor age, sex, ethnicity and CMV serostatus were compiled alongside the repertoire data. A later genetic analysis used genome-wide SNP genotypes for about 65% of the 666 donors, treating that subset as a discovery cohort. Every repertoire in the discovery cohort had been generated on one and the same sequencing platform. Using immunosequencing, the study profiled T cell repertoires from 666 subjects and related those repertoires to cytomegalovirus serostatus. HLA typing included class I and class II loci at four-digit resolution. In a later analysis, previously published TCR beta repertoires from 666 donors were re-analyzed and high-resolution HLA genotyping was added so that TCR occurrence patterns could be studied. Typing coverage differed by locus: A, B, C, DRB1 and DQB1 were typed in about 620-640 donors, DQA1 in roughly 510, DPA1 in approximately 610, and DPB1 in just under 490. In addition to the first cohort of 650 to 750 subjects, a separate validation cohort of approximately 110 different subjects was used. The genetic ancestry cluster associated with self-reported Caucasian donors included approximately 85% of the roughly 400 genotyped donors. Because of strong linkage in the cohort, roughly five DR-DQ haplotypes were treated as single units for association and clustering. The study combined high-throughput TCR immunosequencing, statistical association of individual TCRs with disease status, and machine learning to predict cytomegalovirus infection status. Across under 500 genotyped donors of the cohort, an average of about 240,000 unique TCR beta nucleotide sequences per donor were sequenced, and approximately 19% of those sequences were non-productive.

In total, 500 to 700 healthy bone marrow donors made up the cohort. Cohort members were all nominally healthy when sampled, although unrecorded immune exposures were likely present. The donor tested CMV seropositive and was one of the 289 seropositive cohort members. A peripheral blood sample was collected from each donor, and TCR beta sequencing was performed on peripheral blood mononuclear cells. Genomic DNA was extracted from the blood cell samples with the Qiagen DNeasy Blood Extraction Kit. Library preparation was by the immunoSEQ multiplex PCR assay. For the multiplex PCR, a mixture combining 60 forward primers for TCR Vbeta segments and 13 reverse primers for TCR Jbeta segments was used. The CDR3 region of rearranged TCR beta genes was amplified from genomic DNA by a multiplex PCR assay. On the Illumina HiSeq System, the amplified TCR beta libraries were sequenced as 87-base-pair reads. As for how the authors treated the data: In a later analysis, around 80 million unique TCR beta chains were counted across the roughly 610 repertoires, and roughly 9.9 million of these chains were shared by at least two donors. Raw reads were error-corrected and collapsed into unique sequences with a nearest-neighbor algorithm that merged closely related sequences to remove PCR and sequencing errors. To assign V, D and J gene segments, CDR3 sequences were aligned to IMGT reference sequences. For a sequence to be retained, a match of at least six nucleotides was required to both a V gene segment and a J gene segment. Rearrangements were classified as productive when the CDR3 lacked stop codons and remained in frame with V and J, and all other rearrangements were classified as non-productive. CDR3 was defined by IMGT convention, running from the second conserved V-encoded cysteine to the conserved J-encoded phenylalanine. Sequences without an unambiguous match to a single V gene segment were excluded from the earlier analysis of about 600 of the donors. An earlier analysis of almost 600 of the donors classified V segments as functional when productive rearrangements were above 56.7% and as segregating when the standard deviation between donors was above 5%. A statistical classification framework was built to diagnose cytomegalovirus status from the catalog of TCR beta chain sequences. In a later analysis, V and J genes were assigned by comparing TCR nucleotide sequences against IMGT/GENE-DB human TR gene sequences. Using the TCRdist pipeline, a later analysis assigned CDR3 sequences along with most-parsimonious VDJ recombination scenarios. In a later analysis, every TCR beta chain was defined by the combination of its CDR3 amino acid sequence and its V-gene family, and reads without a unique V-gene family were dropped. A later analysis removed 592 highly shared, low-generation-probability nucleotide sequences to deal with suspected cross-contamination and a sequencing artifact. In a later analysis, a clonal expansion index was calculated for each public chain from normalized within-repertoire ranks of inferred template counts. In a later analysis, generation probabilities were computed with a VDJ recombination model fitted to out-of-frame rearrangements, and the resulting probabilities were checked against IGoR. In a later analysis, TCR-TCR, TCR-HLA and TCR-CMV co-occurrence was scored with hypergeometric tests, and a repertoire-size bias correction was applied to TCR pairs. To estimate false discovery rates, a later analysis permuted the HLA or CMV assignments 20 times. In a later analysis, co-occurring TCRs were grouped with DBSCAN, and TCRdist sequence similarity was added when clustering was performed within HLA-allele-positive subsets. Repertoires with fewer than 30,000 or more than 120,000 public chains, plus five repertoires with anomalous nucleotide sharing, were excluded from co-occurrence clustering. Here the immuneACCESS table is served through TCRdb, limited to in-frame sequences with V and J called. Missing clones are a known gap in these copies; in checked studies unresolved V genes cover under half, and the rest lacks a known reason. D and trimming come from the DNA, and the V and J calls and clone size come from that table. This sample's table has entries for 45,000 to 55,000 clones. The ten largest clones take up about 11% of the sample.

About this clone: Its target antigen remains unknown.

Trimmed from V: 6 bases; trimmed from J: 8 bases; junction bases lacking a gene match: 12. CDR3 length: 14 amino acids, cysteine to phenylalanine. CDR3 DNA only is kept here, 42 bases in frame from base 1. CDR1 and CDR2 were assigned from the germline V gene as MGHRA and YSYEKL. What the work shows at the level of the full study, not this receptor alone: A later analysis found that HLA-associated TCR beta chains were more clonally expanded and had lower generation probabilities than equally common non-associated chains. The authors suggested that the approach could potentially be generalized to other disease states and immunological phenotypes. In the study, 164 TCR beta chains were listed as associated with cytomegalovirus. Cytomegalovirus status was reported to be diagnosed by the classifier with high specificity and sensitivity in both the original and validation cohorts. Most TCR sequences were seen in very few donors, while some public TCRs were found in many individuals. Specific HLA alleles were associated with more than 15,000 TCR beta sequences at a false discovery rate of 0.05 in a later analysis. The 87-base-pair reads could not distinguish some IMGT-functional V segments, including TRBV6-2 and TRBV6-3, so those segments were excluded. A later analysis found that most CMV-associated TCR beta chains appeared HLA-restricted, with HLA associations seemingly driven largely by CMV exposure. In a later analysis, TCR association rates were found to vary across HLA loci, with the most associated TCRs seen for DRB1 alleles and the fewest for HLA-C alleles. In a later genetic analysis, a missense DCLRE1C variant was associated with V-gene and J-gene trimming of TCR beta chains, and the association was replicated in an independent cohort. Linkage disequilibrium might explain the correlated functional status among segregating V segments, but an unknown experimental factor could not be ruled out. When HLA alleles, especially DR and DQ, strongly co-occurred, TCR associations were difficult to assign to individual alleles. Roughly uniform sequencing depth across donors was assumed in presence/absence analyses, although this assumption may not hold. This cohort had only TCR beta chains sequenced, and the lack of alpha or paired-chain data limited which features could be detected. A cluster of highly shared sequence variants was judged likely to represent a technical artifact of the sequencing pipeline. For the cohort, immune exposure information was limited to CMV serostatus. Because HLA typing was missing for some donors at each locus, association tests included only the typed subset. An earlier analysis of approximately 600 of the donors showed that most TCR beta V segments appeared in productive rearrangements either about 87% or about 30% of the time, which broadly matched IMGT annotations. A few of the identified cytomegalovirus-associated TCR beta chains were confirmed in vitro to be specific for cytomegalovirus antigens. According to a later analysis, parvovirus B19, influenza, CMV and Epstein-Barr virus appeared linked to several top co-occurrence clusters. A further reported finding was that TCR beta sequences accurately predicted the HLA-A and HLA-B alleles for most subjects in the first cohort. In a later genetic analysis, fewer N-insertions in productive TCRs were reported among donors in an Asian-associated ancestry cluster than the roughly 640-donor mean. Fewer than 20 rarely observed V segments, including chromosome 9 orphons, were excluded from the earlier analysis of several hundred of the donors because counts were too low.

The TCR originated in a woman in her fifties or sixties in good health and CMV-seropositive. Sequencing was done on a sample of PBMCs. This chain is built from TRBV4-1 and TRBJ1-1, and 7 junctional nucleotides match TRBD1. Here the CDR3 is given as CASRSTGSPVEAFF. The sequenced DNA: TGCGCCAGCAGGTCGACAGGGAGTCCGGTAGAAGCTTTCTTT.